The 20 T cell receptor beta chains below were found in one sample sequenced in a study of patients and donors after allogeneic stem cell transplantation. A single record per CDR3 protein comes from TCRdb applying MiXCR to the RT-PCR reads. The sample has about 960,000 distinct CDR3 sequences; roughly 18% are singletons. The specimen was blood, either unsorted or a sorted T cell fraction (not recorded which). Source of these receptors: a human donor who was either an allogeneic HSCT recipient or a stem cell or donor lymphocyte infusion donor (not recorded which). It is not recorded whose cells these are; they may come from a transplant donor.

This clonotype was recorded a few times. The gene calls are TRBV21-1 and TRBJ2-7. TRBV21-1 is labeled a pseudogene. The CDR3 consists of 12 residues. This CDR3 reads CASSKSSYEQYF. CDR3 nucleotide sequence: TGTGCCAGCAGCAAAAGCTCCTACGAGCAGTACTTC.

This chain connects TRBV6-1 to TRBJ2-2; TRBD1 or TRBD2 may be the D gene (6 bases each). V was shortened by 4 bases and J by 7 bases, with 16 bases between the two germline ends. CDR1 is MNHNS and CDR2 is SASEGT in the germline V gene. The CDR3 has 15 residues. The CDR3 coding sequence is TGTGCCAGCAGTGTTACAGACGGGGGCATCGGGGAGCTGTTTTTT. Protein product: CASSVTDGGIGELFF.

The rearrangement joins TRBV19 to TRBJ1-1; TRBD1 is a possible D gene (6 bases). Germline V CDR1 and CDR2: LNHDA, SQIVND (reference sequence). Trimming shortened V by 4 bases and J by 2 bases, and 14 bases separated the two germline ends. The CDR3 runs 15 residues. CDR3 nucleotide sequence: TGTGCCAGTAGTAACGTGGACAGATTCAACACTGAAGCTTTCTTT. Translating it yields CASSNVDRFNTEAFF.

The genes are TRBV7-3 and TRBJ2-1; tentatively, D is TRBD2 (5 bases). CDR1 and CDR2 (germline): SGHTA, FQGTGA. V was trimmed by 7 bases and J by 4 bases, leaving 14 bases between them. The CDR3 spans 14 residues. CDR3 bases: TGTGCCAGCACCCCTTCAGGAGGTTACAATGAGCAGTTCTTC. Its translation is CASTPSGGYNEQFF.

This clonotype showed up just a few times. The V gene is TRBV4-2, the J gene TRBJ1-2; weak D call: TRBD1 (5 bases). Germline-derived CDR1 and CDR2 are LGHNA and YNFKEQ. Deletions cut 1 base from V and 2 bases from J, with 11 bases between. The CDR3 has 15 amino acids. In DNA form, the CDR3 reads TGTGCCAGCAGCCAAGGGGACGGAGAAAACTATGGCTACACCTTC. Translated: CASSQGDGENYGYTF.

The J gene is TRBJ2-5, the V gene TRBV7-9; 7 bases match TRBD1. Germline V gene data show CDR1 as SEHNR and CDR2 as FQNEAQ (reference sequence). This CDR3 comprises 13 residues. V dropped 7 bases and J dropped 2; count of bases not matched to a gene: 4. CDR3 residues: CASNRGYQETQYF. In nucleotides, the CDR3 is TGTGCCAGCAACAGGGGTTATCAAGAGACCCAGTACTTC. Supplemented by reference TRBV7-9 and TRBJ2-5, the full variable domain reads DTGVSQNPRHKITKRGQNVTFRCDPISEHNRLYWYRQTLGQGPEFLTYFQNEAQLEKSRLLSDRFSAERPKGSFSTLEIQRTEQGDSAMYLCASNRGYQETQYFGPGTRLLVL.

The chain combines TRBV15 with TRBJ2-2; D is undetermined. Trimming stripped 0 bases from V and 2 bases from J, with 16 bases between. This CDR3 is 18 amino acids long. Germline assignment: CDR1 LNHNV and CDR2 YYDKDF (reference sequence). The CDR3: CATSRDGPENFNTGELFF. The CDR3 coding sequence is TGTGCCACCAGCAGAGATGGCCCCGAGAATTTTAACACCGGGGAGCTGTTTTTT.

This clonotype was seen a few times. This chain links TRBV6-1 with TRBJ1-3; D call uncertain. Germline CDR1 reads MNHNS; CDR2 reads SASEGT. V was trimmed by 10 bases and J by 7 bases, leaving 8 bases between them. The CDR3 runs to 10 residues. CDR3 residues: CATAANTIYF. The CDR3 DNA follows: TGTGCCACCGCAGCGAACACCATATATTTT.

This clonotype was observed a handful of times. The chain uses TRBV28 and TRBJ2-3; 7 positions agree with TRBD2. The CDR3 is 17 residues long. Germline CDR1 MDHEN, CDR2 SYDVKM. The V and J ends lost 3 bases and 0 bases, in that order; junction bases with no gene match: 9. CDR3 DNA: TGTGCCAGCAGTTTGTCTAGCGGACTACCTAGCACAGATACGCAGTATTTT. Translated: CASSLSSGLPSTDTQYF. Filled out from reference TRBV28 and TRBJ2-3, the complete variable domain reads DVKVTQSSRYLVKRTGEKVFLECVQDMDHENMFWYRQDPGLGLRLIYFSYDVKMKEKGDIPEGYSVSREKKERFSLILESASTNQTSMYLCASSLSSGLPSTDTQYFGPGTRLTVL.

The CDR3 spells CAIWEGFSSNQPQHF. CDR3 bases: TGTGCCATCTGGGAGGGATTCTCTAGCAATCAGCCCCAGCATTTT. The J gene is TRBJ1-5, the V gene TRBV2, with D unclear. V was cut by 10 bases and J by 0 bases, with 16 bases left in between. Per the germline V gene, CDR1 is SNHLY and CDR2 is FYNNEI. The CDR3 spans 15 residues.

This clonotype was seen only a few times. The V gene is TRBV7-7, the J gene TRBJ2-5; D may be TRBD2 (5 bases). The germline V and J ends were trimmed by 5 bases and 5 bases, with 15 bases remaining between them. Germline V CDR1 and CDR2: SSHAT, FNYEAQ (reference sequence). The CDR3 is 14 amino acids. CDR3 coding DNA: TGTGCCAGCAGCCCTGATACACCGGGGGAGACCCAGTACTTC. Amino acids: CASSPDTPGETQYF. Using reference TRBV7-7 and TRBJ2-5 for the parts outside the CDR3, the full variable domain is GAGVSQSPRYKVTKRGQDVTLRCDPISSHATLYWYQQALGQGPEFLTYFNYEAQPDKSGLPSDRFSAERPEGSISTLTIQRTEQRDSAMYRCASSPDTPGETQYFGPGTRLLVL.

The table lists this clonotype with a few counts. The chain carries TRBV11-2 and TRBJ2-1; 8 bases match TRBD1. The V gene end was trimmed by 8 bases and the J gene end by 8 bases; junction bases not matched to a gene: 8. CDR3 length: 13 residues. CDR1 is SGHAT, CDR2 FQNNGV, per germline. As DNA, the CDR3 is TGTGCCAGCTCCGGACAGGGTTATGATGAGCAGTTCTTC. Translation gives CASSGQGYDEQFF. Supplemented by reference TRBV11-2 and TRBJ2-1, the full variable domain reads EAGVAQSPRYKIIEKRQSVAFWCNPISGHATLYWYQQILGQGPKLLIQFQNNGVVDDSQLPKDRFSAERLKGVDSTLKIQPAKLEDSAVYLCASSGQGYDEQFFGPGTRLTVL.

The CDR3 coding sequence is TGTGCCAGCAGCTTAGATCACCAAGAGACCCAGTACTTC. This encodes CASSLDHQETQYF. V gene TRBV11-3 combines with J gene TRBJ2-5; D unclear. V lost 0 bases, J lost 0 bases, and 2 bases lay in between. The CDR3 sequence is 13 residues long. CDR1 is SGHNT, CDR2 YENEEA, per germline.

This clonotype was found a few times. The rearrangement uses TRBV5-6 and TRBJ2-7; TRBD2 matches at 7 bases. CDR1 is SGHDT, CDR2 YYEEEE, per germline. V lost 4 bases to trimming and J lost 2 bases; unmatched junction nucleotides: 9. The CDR3 covers 15 residues. CDR3 coding DNA: TGTGCCAGCAGCGAAAGCGGGATTTCCCCCTACGAGCAGTACTTC. Its translation: CASSESGISPYEQYF. Variable domain in full (rest from reference TRBV5-6 and TRBJ2-7): DAGVTQSPTHLIKTRGQQVTLRCSPKSGHDTVSWYQQALGQGPQFIFQYYEEEERQRGNFPDRFSGHQFPNYSSELNVNALLLGDSALYLCASSESGISPYEQYFGPGTRLTVT.

This clonotype was detected a few times. The rearrangement links TRBV20-1 to TRBJ2-5; perhaps TRBD1 as D (5 bases). V was trimmed by 8 bases and J by 2 bases, leaving 9 bases between them. This CDR3 is built from 11 residues. Germline V CDR1 and CDR2: DFQATT, SNEGSKA (reference sequence). DNA for the CDR3: TGCAGTAGGAGACAGCAAGAGACCCAGTACTTC. This translates into CSRRQQETQYF.

This chain connects TRBV9 to TRBJ2-7; perhaps TRBD1 as D (5 bases). V was clipped by 0 bases and J by 0 bases, with 7 bases between them. CDR1 and CDR2 (germline): SGDLS, YYNGEE. CDR3 length equals 14 residues. The CDR3 sequence is CASSVDRYSYEQYF. Here the CDR3 DNA reads TGTGCCAGCAGCGTAGACAGGTACTCCTACGAGCAGTACTTC.

This clonotype came up many times. V usage is TRBV5-1 and J usage is TRBJ1-4; 10 nucleotides agree with TRBD1. After removal of 3 bases from V and 10 bases from J, the junction contained 9 bases not matched to a gene. This CDR3 region has 15 residues. Germline V gives CDR1 SGHRS, CDR2 YFSETQ. The CDR3 nucleotides are TGCGCCAGCAGCTCGACAGGGGGCCAGAGGGGAAAACTGTTTTTT. This sequence encodes CASSSTGGQRGKLFF. The whole variable domain, remainder taken from reference TRBV5-1 and TRBJ1-4, is KAGVTQTPRYLIKTRGQQVTLSCSPISGHRSVSWYQQTPGQGLQFLFEYFSETQRNKGNFPGRFSGRQFSNSRSEMNVSTLELGDSALYLCASSSTGGQRGKLFFGSGTQLSVL.

The chain recombines TRBV5-1 with TRBJ2-1; D may be TRBD1 (5 bases). The CDR3 extends over 15 amino acids. Germline V CDR1 and CDR2: SGHRS, YFSETQ. V gave up 5 bases and J gave up 2 bases, with 14 bases separating them. The CDR3 loop is CASRPATVTYNEQFF. The DNA for the CDR3 is TGCGCCAGCAGGCCAGCGACAGTCACCTACAATGAGCAGTTCTTC.

V and J are TRBV19 and TRBJ1-4, with 11 bases aligning to TRBD1. V lost 5 bases to trimming and J lost 10 bases; unmatched junction nucleotides: 9. The CDR3 spans 15 residues. Germline loops: CDR1 LNHDA, CDR2 SQIVND (reference sequence). CDR3 DNA: TGTGCCAGTAGTGTACGGACAGGGGGCTTCGTAAAACTGTTTTTT. Translation gives CASSVRTGGFVKLFF.

The sample holds a few counts of this clonotype. The V call is TRBV4-1, the J call TRBJ2-5; 11 bases are shared with TRBD2. Germline-derived CDR1 and CDR2 are MGHRA and YSYEKL. This CDR3 spans 18 amino acids. V shed 4 bases and J 2 bases; nucleotides not matched to a gene: 12. The CDR3 DNA sequence: TGCGCCAGCAGCCCACCCCCCGGGGCTAGCGGGGGGCAAGAGACCCAGTACTTC. Translating gives CASSPPPGASGGQETQYF.